In its sample, the clone carrying this TCR beta chain was seen once. Its cognate antigen is unknown. The CDR3 is 13 residues long. Germline V gene data show CDR1 as SNHLY and CDR2 as FYNNEI. Trimming removed 6 bases from V and 8 bases from J; junction bases left unmatched: 7. Specified time point: pretreatment peripheral blood. Patients' cancers were locally advanced or metastatic urothelial carcinomas. The data belong to a study of PD-L1 blockade in urothelial cancer. Study findings and constraints: Patients with below-median pretreatment blood clonality survived longer.

Sequencing was performed with immunoSEQ multiplex PCR; in TCRdb, only in-frame clones are kept and a portion is missing. The sample carries about 56,000 clones, 85% recorded once. The chain joins TRBV2 to TRBJ1-5; 7 nucleotides match TRBD1. The receptor was derived from a man between 65 and 85 years old with urothelial cancer. Here the sequenced sample was PBMCs, taken around atezolizumab (anti-PD-L1) treatment. CDR3: CASRRDSMEPQHF. The DNA for the CDR3 is TGTGCCAGCAGGAGGGACAGCATGGAGCCCCAGCATTTT.